This entry is about one TCR beta chain. No base quality values were provided; no much bigger clone lies one nucleotide off. The CDR3 starts with the cysteine, ends with the phenylalanine, and has 15 residues. Kept here is only the CDR3 DNA, which spans 45 bases and is read in frame from base 1. Based on the germline V gene (reference sequence), the CDR1 and CDR2 sequences are SEHNR and FQNEAQ. Deletion took 5 bases off V and 0 bases off J, with a span of 14 bases between the germline ends. The method behind the library was the immunoSEQ multiplex PCR assay. For most patients, genomic DNA was isolated with the Qiagen DNeasy Blood and Tissue Kit and sent frozen to Adaptive Biotechnologies for TCR sequencing. High-throughput TCR-beta CDR3 sequencing of genomic DNA from most patients was performed by Adaptive Biotechnologies. The authors' pipeline ran thus. Adaptive's ImmunoSEQ software was the source of the TCR sequencing data for fewer than 20 patients, while a few other patients were processed with MiXCR and VDJtools. CD4 versus CD8 sorting errors were corrected by removing sequences found in both subsets at a frequency ratio below 5:1. CDR3 nucleotide sequences shared between donor and recipient were removed because their origin could not be assigned. To count as alloreactive, a clone needed at least 2-fold expansion over unstimulated cells and a minimum CFSE-low frequency of 0.002% (template counts) or 0.001% (read counts). A clone was considered mappable if detected in the sequenced pre-transplant spleen, lymph node, or MLR CFSE-low populations of the donor or recipient. Cumulative frequency of alloreactive clones was calculated as a percentage of all sequences weighted by copy number. This immuneACCESS table, as held by TCRdb, lists in-frame sequences with V and J called but not all clones. Of the missing ones, under half trace to an unresolved V gene in checked studies; the others have no known cause. V, J and clone size are taken as reported in that table, and D and trimming were inferred from the DNA itself. This sample holds roughly 10,000 clones; 30% to 40% were observed only once. The top ten clonotypes cover about 1.9% of the sample.

These data are taken from a study of graft-versus-host responses after intestinal transplantation (dated by TCRdb to the early 2020s). About the investigation overall: The transplants that recipients received were multivisceral, liver-intestinal, or isolated intestinal. To identify alloreactive clones, pre-transplant mixed lymphocyte reaction products were sequenced and then compared with unstimulated pre-transplant donor and recipient T cells. Donor T cell macrochimerism was defined as a peak of at least 4% donor T cells among recipient peripheral blood mononuclear cells. Bulk TCR-beta CDR3 sequencing was used to track graft-versus-host and host-versus-graft alloreactive T cell clones in the graft, circulation and bone marrow after intestinal transplantation. A cohort of approximately 24 intestinal transplant recipients, including one retransplant, was enrolled, and 3 patients lacking pretransplant specimens were excluded. All recipients received anti-thymocyte globulin induction followed by maintenance tacrolimus and steroids for 3 to 4 years. Samples from a few later patients were sequenced in-house on an Illumina MiSeq with MiXCR processing rather than by the commercial service.

Here is what the overall study found, with its caveats: Peak levels of circulating GvH clones were associated with declines in HvG clones early after transplant. In patients with donor T cell macrochimerism, the allografts had high GvH to HvG T cell clonal ratios. GvH clones turned up in recipient bone marrow, with some appearing earlier in ileal mucosa or blood, a pattern consistent with an intestinal mucosal origin. The conclusions were limited by the relatively low number and heterogeneity of the intestinal transplant patients.

According to the study, the label for this sample's time point signals: cells obtained before transplantation from donor or recipient. In mixed lymphocyte reactions, 200,000 CFSE-labeled pre-transplant responders were plated with 200,000 irradiated violet-dye-labeled stimulators and cultured for about 6 days. Proliferating CD3+CD4+CFSE-low and CD3+CD8+CFSE-low responder cells were FACS-sorted on a BD Influx sorter after the mixed lymphocyte reaction. This material consisted of alloreactive CD4+ T cells from a mixed lymphocyte reaction culture, taken before transplantation. The cell subset or site label for this specimen denotes: CFSE-low proliferating T cells sorted from roughly 6-day pre-transplant mixed lymphocyte reaction (GvH or HvG direction). The sequence derives from a human patient who was an organ donor for intestinal transplantation. Recombination connected TRBV7-9 to TRBJ2-7; a weak D assignment points to TRBD1 (5 bases agree). The DNA sequence is as follows: TGTGCCAGCAGCCGTATAGGGGCCATCTCCTACGAGCAGTACTTC. Translation gives CASSRIGAISYEQYF.